These T cell receptor beta chains were read from a single sample in a study of blood T cell repertoires in COVID-19. This table comes from immunoSEQ multiplex PCR, and its TCRdb copy is limited to in-frame clones, with some not included. The sample gives more than 70,000 clones, roughly 80% of which show up once; roughly 4.8% is in the top ten. Sequenced input: peripheral blood. The receptors originated from a woman of 80 years or more with active or convalescent COVID-19. Both conserved end residues are part of each CDR3. Each record gives: J gene, clone size, D gene, V gene, CDR3 protein, CDR3 DNA. A D gene is named only where the DNA matches it firmly. Some rows mark clone size as missing; the rest say once, few, many or name a class of expanded clone.

TRBJ2-3 | - | TRBD1 | TRBV5-1 | CASSFGQGTDTQYF | TGCGCCAGCAGCTTCGGACAGGGAACAGATACGCAGTATTTT
TRBJ2-1 | - | TRBD2 | TRBV27 | CASSSIAGGYNEQFF | TGTGCCAGCAGTTCTATAGCGGGGGGATACAATGAGCAGTTCTTC
TRBJ2-7 | - | - | TRBV10-3 | CAISESKMSREVDEQYF | TGTGCCATCAGTGAGTCGAAGATGTCTAGGGAGGTCGACGAGCAGTACTTC
TRBJ2-3 | few | - | TRBV13 | CASSLRGIDTQYF | TGTGCCAGCAGCTTACGGGGAATAGATACGCAGTATTTT
TRBJ2-1 | - | TRBD1 | TRBV7-3 | CASSLETFSGGVNEQFF | TGTGCCAGCAGCTTAGAAACTTTCTCAGGGGGCGTAAATGAGCAGTTCTTC
TRBJ2-1 | - | TRBD2 | TRBV29-1 | CSVEDPLAGVYNEQFF | TGCAGCGTTGAAGATCCTCTAGCGGGAGTCTACAATGAGCAGTTCTTC
TRBJ1-1 | - | - | TRBV12-3/TRBV12-4 | CASTSGYTEAFF | TGTGCCAGCACATCAGGGTACACTGAAGCTTTCTTT
TRBJ2-2 | - | - | TRBV11-1 | CATQGNTGELFF | TGTGCCACCCAGGGGAACACCGGGGAGCTGTTTTTT
TRBJ1-2 | - | TRBD1 | TRBV7-2 | CASSWDSYGYTF | TGTGCCAGCAGTTGGGACAGCTATGGCTACACCTTC
TRBJ1-1 | - | - | TRBV27 | CASSYGSAGYTEAFF | TGTGCCAGCAGTTATGGGTCGGCAGGGTACACTGAAGCTTTCTTT
TRBJ2-4 | - | TRBD1 | TRBV28 | CASSLRDRIKNIQYF | TGTGCCAGCAGTCTCAGGGACAGGATAAAAAACATTCAGTACTTC
TRBJ2-3 | - | - | TRBV28 | CASSYSSAPRGGVTDTQYF | TGTGCCAGCAGTTATTCGTCGGCCCCCCGAGGGGGGGTCACAGATACGCAGTATTTT
TRBJ1-2 | - | TRBD1 | TRBV27 | CASSPRQGYYGYTF | TGTGCCAGCAGTCCGCGACAGGGATACTATGGCTACACCTTC
TRBJ1-2 | - | - | TRBV11-2 | CASSSLSPSNYGYTF | TGTGCCAGCAGCTCACTTTCCCCCTCTAACTATGGCTACACCTTC
TRBJ2-5 | - | - | TRBV5-6 | CASSLPGHGIETQYF | TGTGCCAGCAGCCTCCCGGGACATGGGATCGAGACCCAGTACTTC
TRBJ1-1 | - | TRBD1 | TRBV7-9 | CASSLYGGWGQTNTEAFF | TGTGCCAGCAGCTTATACGGAGGGTGGGGACAGACTAACACTGAAGCTTTCTTT
TRBJ2-2 | - | TRBD1 | TRBV7-6 | CASSLTGTASTGELFF | TGTGCCAGCAGCCTAACCGGGACAGCCAGCACCGGGGAGCTGTTTTTT
TRBJ2-1 | few | - | TRBV5-1 | CASRVADSYNEQFF | TGCGCCAGCAGAGTAGCGGACTCCTACAATGAGCAGTTCTTC
TRBJ1-1 | - | - | TRBV20-1 | CSASLAGVDTEAFF | TGCAGTGCTAGTCTAGCAGGGGTGGACACTGAAGCTTTCTTT
TRBJ2-1 | - | TRBD2 | TRBV6-1 | CASSDRLAGDYNEQFF | TGTGCCAGCAGTGATCGATTAGCGGGAGACTACAATGAGCAGTTCTTC
TRBJ2-3 | - | TRBD2 | TRBV11-2 | CASSYTSGGAVDTQYF | TGTGCCAGCAGCTACACTAGCGGGGGGGCCGTAGATACGCAGTATTTT
TRBJ1-2 | - | TRBD1 | TRBV12-3/TRBV12-4 | CASRRTGTDGYTF | TGTGCCAGCAGGCGGACAGGGACGGATGGCTACACCTTC
TRBJ1-3 | - | TRBD1 | TRBV14 | CASSFRQGISGNTIYF | TGTGCCAGCAGCTTTCGACAGGGAATCTCTGGAAACACCATATATTTT
TRBJ1-2 | - | - | TRBV9 | CASSVVPSPNYGYTF | TGTGCCAGCAGCGTAGTTCCCAGTCCTAACTATGGCTACACCTTC
TRBJ1-6 | - | TRBD1 | TRBV4-2 | CASSQATGTGAYNSPLHF | TGTGCCAGCAGCCAAGCTACCGGGACAGGTGCCTATAATTCACCCCTCCACTTT
TRBJ2-7 | - | - | TRBV7-9 | CASSPGWTGGEQYF | TGTGCCAGCAGCCCTGGCTGGACCGGGGGCGAGCAGTACTTC
TRBJ1-2 | - | TRBD1 | TRBV28 | CASSFDRGTYGYTF | TGTGCCAGCAGTTTCGACAGGGGGACCTATGGCTACACCTTC
TRBJ1-5 | - | - | TRBV14 | CASSQDQPIRSNQPQHF | TGTGCCAGCAGCCAAGATCAACCCATCAGAAGCAATCAGCCCCAGCATTTT
TRBJ2-7 | few | TRBD1 | TRBV19 | CASSIGQGAEYEQYF | TGTGCCAGTAGTATCGGACAGGGGGCCGAATACGAGCAGTACTTC
TRBJ2-1 | once | - | TRBV10-2 | CASSWENEQFF | TGCGCCAGCAGTTGGGAGAATGAGCAGTTCTTC
TRBJ1-6 | - | - | TRBV7-8 | CASSKPGNSPLHF | TGTGCCAGTTCTAAGCCGGGGAATTCACCCCTCCACTTT
TRBJ1-2 | few | TRBD1 | TRBV28 | CASSGTVYGYTF | TGTGCCAGCAGCGGGACAGTATATGGCTACACCTTC
TRBJ2-1 | few | TRBD2 | TRBV7-9 | CASSYYRASGRGFNEQFF | TGTGCCAGCAGCTATTATAGGGCTAGCGGGAGAGGGTTCAATGAGCAGTTCTTC
TRBJ2-5 | - | TRBD1 | TRBV18 | CASSRGQGAGETQYF | TGTGCCAGCTCACGCGGACAGGGGGCTGGAGAGACCCAGTACTTC
TRBJ2-1 | - | TRBD2 | TRBV11-2 | CASSLVGLAGVYNEQFF | TGTGCCAGCAGCTTAGTGGGACTAGCGGGGGTATACAATGAGCAGTTCTTC
TRBJ1-1 | - | TRBD1 | TRBV7-2 | CASSSGQTQNTEAFF | TGTGCCAGCAGCTCGGGACAGACCCAGAACACTGAAGCTTTCTTT
TRBJ2-1 | - | - | TRBV7-3 | CASSSSGGGEQFF | TGTGCCAGCAGCTCCTCTGGCGGCGGGGAGCAGTTCTTC
TRBJ2-5 | - | - | TRBV29-1 | CSVDVTGGRETQYF | TGCAGCGTTGATGTTACGGGGGGCCGAGAGACCCAGTACTTC
TRBJ1-1 | - | - | TRBV19 | CASKFAGRGETSEAFF | TGTGCCAGTAAATTCGCGGGCAGGGGAGAAACTTCGGAAGCTTTCTTT
TRBJ1-1 | - | TRBD1 | TRBV10-2 | CASLRTGEAFF | TGCGCCAGCTTAAGGACAGGTGAAGCTTTCTTT
TRBJ2-3 | - | TRBD2 | TRBV13 | CASSLGLLAGGPDTQYF | TGTGCCAGCAGCTTAGGACTATTAGCGGGGGGGCCAGATACGCAGTATTTT
TRBJ1-1 | - | - | TRBV24-1 | CATSRGGSTEAFF | TGTGCCACCAGTCGAGGGGGTAGCACTGAAGCTTTCTTT
TRBJ1-3 | - | - | TRBV21-1 | CASTLICGNTIYF | TGTGCCAGCACCCTAATTTGCGGAAACACCATATATTTT
TRBJ1-2 | few | TRBD1 | TRBV28 | CASSSDRGGAYGYTF | TGTGCCAGCAGTTCAGACAGGGGTGGGGCTTATGGCTACACCTTC
TRBJ1-5 | - | - | TRBV19 | CASRRGGGVMGNQPQHF | TGTGCCTCCCGCCGGGGCGGCGGGGTGATGGGCAATCAGCCCCAGCATTTT
TRBJ2-3 | - | TRBD1 | TRBV5-8 | CASPRVRGYWNTDTQYF | TGTGCCAGCCCGCGGGTCAGGGGGTATTGGAACACAGATACGCAGTATTTT
TRBJ2-1 | - | - | TRBV7-2 | CASSLLTSGSLEFF | TGTGCCAGCAGCCTGCTCACGTCGGGGAGCTTGGAGTTCTTC
TRBJ1-2 | - | TRBD1 | TRBV2 | CASRGTQGPYGYTF | TGTGCCAGCAGGGGAACACAGGGGCCCTATGGCTACACCTTC
TRBJ1-2 | few | - | TRBV4-1 | CASSQVGRSRNYGYTF | TGCGCCAGCAGCCAAGTAGGTAGGTCGAGGAACTATGGCTACACCTTC
TRBJ1-2 | - | - | TRBV4-3 | CASSQALVGGTDYGYTF | TGCGCCAGCAGCCAAGCTCTTGTGGGGGGTACTGACTATGGCTACACCTTC
TRBJ2-7 | - | TRBD1 | TRBV29-1 | CSVPGQAAYEQYF | TGCAGCGTCCCGGGACAGGCTGCATACGAGCAGTACTTC
TRBJ2-5 | - | TRBD2 | TRBV12-5 | CASGPPLAGEQETQYF | TGTGCTAGTGGTCCGCCACTAGCGGGAGAACAAGAGACCCAGTACTTC
TRBJ1-1 | few | - | TRBV19 | CASSPRVVTEAFF | TGTGCCAGTAGTCCGAGGGTAGTCACTGAAGCTTTCTTT
TRBJ1-5 | - | TRBD1 | TRBV19 | CASSTQKTGSSNQPQHF | TGTGCCAGTAGTACCCAAAAGACAGGGTCTAGCAATCAGCCCCAGCATTTT
TRBJ2-1 | - | TRBD2 | TRBV7-8 | CASSFSGTSYNEQFF | TGTGCCAGCAGCTTTAGCGGGACCTCCTACAATGAGCAGTTCTTC